This T cell receptor beta chain was observed in a study of blood T cell repertoires in COVID-19. Study overall: Samples came from the United States, Italy and Spain, spanning acute and convalescent COVID-19.

Germline values: CDR1 SEHNR, CDR2 FQNEAQ (reference sequence). CDR3 length: 16 amino acids. Trimming cost V 4 bases and J 4 bases; bases outside gene matches: 9. Repertoires were generated with immunoSEQ multiplex PCR, while TCRdb's copy carries only in-frame clones and drops some. This sample yields 110,000 to 150,000 clones, of which roughly 80% are seen a single time; 3.5% belongs to the top ten. Sequencing input: peripheral blood. The TCR sequence derives from a man aged 65 to 79 who had recovered from COVID-19. The chain has TRBV7-9 and TRBJ1-5; 8 nucleotides line up with TRBD1. CDR3 protein: CASSSSGGVGNQPQHF. DNA of the CDR3: TGTGCCAGCAGCTCTTCAGGGGGCGTGGGTAATCAGCCCCAGCATTTT.